These 23 T cell receptor beta chains originate from one sample sequenced in a study of shared clonotypes between healthy human individuals. Profiled with immunoSEQ multiplex PCR; TCRdb holds only in-frame clones, not every one. This sample carries more than 400,000 clones, 60% to 80% of them seen once, and the ten largest clones take about 12%. Material for sequencing was PBMCs. The source is a woman aged 40 to 50 in good health. Some clones in this sample may be carry-over from other donors' samples.

The chain recombines TRBV4-2 with TRBJ1-5; D gene uncertain. Deletions cut 0 bases from V and 0 bases from J, with 9 bases between. Germline-derived CDR1 and CDR2 are LGHNA and YNFKEQ. This CDR3 spans 16 amino acids. In DNA form, the CDR3 reads TGTGCCAGCAGCCAAGAAATCGGCAATAGCAATCAGCCCCAGCATTTT. This translates into CASSQEIGNSNQPQHF.

The CDR3 bases are TGTGCCAGCAGCCCAGCAGGGACGGCCCCCTACGAGCAGTACTTC. This translates into CASSPAGTAPYEQYF. The V call is TRBV7-2, the J call TRBJ2-5; D is perhaps TRBD1 or TRBD2 (5 bases each). The DNA end favors TRBJ2-7, so the J call may be wrong. Germline CDR1 reads SGHTA; CDR2 reads FQGNSA. The CDR3 totals 15 residues.

The chain has TRBV18 and TRBJ2-7; D may be TRBD2 (7 bases). Germline V lookup: CDR1 KGHSH, CDR2 LQKENI. The CDR3 covers 13 residues. The V end lost 1 base, the J end lost 7 bases, and 11 bases lay between the germline ends. DNA for the CDR3: TGTGCCAGCTCACCACTGGAGGGGGGGGAGCAGTACTTC. Amino acid sequence: CASSPLEGGEQYF.

The chain joins TRBV6-5 to TRBJ2-5; tentatively, D is TRBD2 (6 bases). This CDR3 has 15 residues. Per germline, CDR1 MNHEY and CDR2 SVGAGI. Trimming removed 0 bases from V and 4 bases from J, with 12 bases in between. The CDR3, as DNA: TGTGCCAGCAGTTACTCTACGGGGGTCCCAGAGACCCAGTACTTC. As protein: CASSYSTGVPETQYF.

This clone was detected many times. This chain links TRBV5-1 with TRBJ2-1, with 7 bases that match TRBD2. This CDR3 is 13 amino acids long. The junction had 7 bases not matched to a gene; V was cut back by 4 bases and J by 9 bases. The germline gives CDR1 SGHRS, CDR2 YFSETQ. CDR3 sequence (DNA): TGCGCCAGCAGCCCGCGAGTAGCGGGTGAGCAGTTCTTC. As protein: CASSPRVAGEQFF.

The chain is built from TRBV4-3 and TRBJ2-1; 13 bases fit TRBD2. Germline loops: CDR1 LGHNA, CDR2 YSLEER. V lost 0 bases and J lost 9; bases outside the gene matches: 2. This CDR3 is built from 15 residues. The CDR3 sequence: CASSQDRLAGGEQFF. The CDR3 bases are TGCGCCAGCAGCCAAGATAGACTAGCGGGAGGTGAGCAGTTCTTC.

This clone was seen once. This chain links TRBV5-1 with TRBJ2-2, with D maybe TRBD2 (5 bases). CDR3 length equals 17 residues. Between the trimmed V and J ends, which lost 1 base and 1 base, there was a span of 14 bases. Germline assignment: CDR1 SGHRS and CDR2 YFSETQ. CDR3 in DNA: TGCGCCAGCAGCTTGCTAAAAAGCGGAGAGAACACCGGGGAGCTGTTTTTT. Protein product: CASSLLKSGENTGELFF.

The chain couples TRBV30 to TRBJ2-3; 11 bases map to TRBD2. V shed 2 bases and J 2 bases; nucleotides not matched to a gene: 3. Germline-derived CDR1 and CDR2 are GTSNPN and SVGIG (reference sequence). The length of the CDR3 is 15 residues. This CDR3 is CAWSTSGSLTDTQYF. CDR3 nucleotide sequence: TGTGCCTGGAGTACTAGCGGGAGTCTCACAGATACGCAGTATTTT.

This clone was counted only a few times. The V call is TRBV6-4, the J call TRBJ1-3; 7 bases agree with TRBD1. The CDR3 contains 16 residues. The germline V gene has CDR1 MRHNA and CDR2 SNTAGT. J was trimmed by 4 bases and V by 8 bases; bases with no gene match: 14. CDR3 residues: CASPKPDRVGGNTIYF. The CDR3 DNA follows: TGTGCCAGCCCCAAGCCCGACAGGGTTGGCGGAAACACCATATATTTT.

A single count supports this clone. The genes are TRBV2 and TRBJ2-1; 7 bases align to TRBD2. The J segment lost 8 bases and the V segment lost 5 bases, leaving 9 bases of the junction unmatched. Looked up from germline, CDR1 is SNHLY and CDR2 is FYNNEI. CDR3 size: 14 residues. CDR3 sequence: CASSFGGSWDEQFF. In nucleotides, the CDR3 is TGTGCCAGCAGTTTCGGCGGGAGCTGGGATGAGCAGTTCTTC.

This clone was counted at least ten times. The chain joins TRBV9 to TRBJ1-4, with 10 bases aligning to TRBD1. Trimming took 4 bases from V and 7 from J; bases not matched to a gene: 7. The CDR3 covers 15 residues. The germline gives CDR1 SGDLS, CDR2 YYNGEE. Written as DNA, the CDR3 is TGTGCCAGCAGCCCGGGGACAGGGGAGGTTGAAAAACTGTTTTTT. It specifies CASSPGTGEVEKLFF.

The rearrangement joins TRBV28 to TRBJ2-3, with 7 bases that match TRBD2. Germline V lookup: CDR1 MDHEN, CDR2 SYDVKM. CDR3 length equals 15 residues. V shed 4 bases, J shed 0 bases, and the junction held 4 bases outside the gene matches. The CDR3 coding sequence is TGTGCCAGCAGTTCCTACGGGAGGAGCACAGATACGCAGTATTTT. Translating it yields CASSSYGRSTDTQYF.

The V and J genes are TRBV9 and TRBJ2-7, with D possibly TRBD2 on 7 matching bases. CDR3 length equals 15 residues. Germline lookup yields CDR1 SGDLS and CDR2 YYNGEE. Trimming took 3 bases from V and 2 from J, leaving 15 bases between them. The CDR3 DNA reads TGTGCCAGCAGCGCCCAAGGGGGGGGAACCTACGAGCAGTACTTC. Encoded protein: CASSAQGGGTYEQYF. Combining the CDR3 with reference TRBV9 and TRBJ2-7 gives the whole variable domain DSGVTQTPKHLITATGQRVTLRCSPRSGDLSVYWYQQSLDQGLQFLIQYYNGEERAKGNILERFSAQQFPDLHSELNLSSLELGDSALYFCASSAQGGGTYEQYFGPGTRLTVT.

V and J are TRBV11-3 and TRBJ2-3; D call uncertain. The CDR3 runs 13 residues. The V gene lost 5 bases and the J gene lost 1 base, with 7 bases spanning the gap. The germline gives CDR1 SGHNT, CDR2 YENEEA. The DNA of the CDR3 is TGTGCCAGCAGCCTTCAGGGCACAGATACGCAGTATTTT. It translates to CASSLQGTDTQYF.

This chain joins TRBV30 and TRBJ2-2; TRBD2 matches at 7 bases. The CDR3 covers 16 residues. Looked up from germline, CDR1 is GTSNPN and CDR2 is SVGIG (reference sequence). The V segment lost 3 bases and the J segment 2 bases; nucleotides outside the gene matches: 9. For the CDR3, the DNA is TGTGCCTGGAGGCTACCGGGACTAACAAACACCGGGGAGCTGTTTTTT. Protein sequence: CAWRLPGLTNTGELFF.

The rearrangement joins TRBV27 to TRBJ2-7; 9 bases agree with TRBD1. The CDR3 is made up of 15 amino acids. V gave up 5 bases and J gave up 2 bases; unmatched junction bases: 7. Germline CDR1 MNHEY, CDR2 SMNVEV (reference sequence). In DNA, the CDR3 is TGTGCCAGCAGTCCGGGGACAGGGATCCCCTACGAGCAGTACTTC. This gives the protein CASSPGTGIPYEQYF.

The chain links TRBV7-2 to TRBJ2-3, with D possibly TRBD2 on 6 matching bases. Trimming stripped 3 bases from V and 9 bases from J, with 19 bases between. The CDR3 has 15 amino acids. Germline CDR1 and CDR2: SGHTA and FQGNSA. CDR3 nucleotides: TGTGCCAGCAGCTTCAGAGGTCGGGGGTTCTCCACGCAGTATTTT. Residues: CASSFRGRGFSTQYF.

Regarding this clone: This CDR3 is also generated by other DNA sequences in the sample. The V gene is TRBV7-2, the J gene TRBJ1-2; D is unclear. The CDR3 extends over 15 amino acids. V was trimmed by 2 bases and J by 4 bases, leaving 14 bases between them. Germline-derived CDR1 and CDR2 are SGHTA and FQGNSA. CDR3 nucleotides: TGTGCCAGCAGCTTAAGCCCAGGCGTGGGCTATGGCTACACCTTC. Its protein is CASSLSPGVGYGYTF.

The chain combines TRBV6-6 with TRBJ2-1; D possibly corresponds to TRBD1 (5 bases). Between the trimmed V and J ends, which lost 6 bases and 8 bases, there was a span of 11 bases. The length of the CDR3 is 12 residues. Germline CDR1 reads MNHNY; CDR2 reads SVGAGI (reference sequence). CDR3 coding DNA: TGTGCCAGCAGAGGGGTGGGCTATGAGCAGTTCTTC. Its protein product is CASRGVGYEQFF.

This sequence joins TRBV5-1 and TRBJ2-5; D is undetermined. Trimming pared 0 bases from V and 5 bases from J, leaving 11 bases between. CDR1 and CDR2 (germline): SGHRS, YFSETQ. The CDR3 has 14 amino acids. In DNA form, the CDR3 reads TGCGCCAGCAGCTTGGACAACCCCGAGGAGACCCAGTACTTC. Translating it yields CASSLDNPEETQYF.

V gene TRBV18 combines with J gene TRBJ1-5; TRBD1 agrees at 7 bases. This CDR3 has 14 amino acids. With V trimmed by 5 bases and J by 5 bases, 6 bases remained unmatched. CDR1 and CDR2 from the germline V gene are KGHSH and LQKENI. The CDR3 loop reads CASSAGTEDQPQHF. The CDR3 DNA sequence: TGTGCCAGCTCAGCCGGGACAGAAGATCAGCCCCAGCATTTT.

Here the CDR3 reads CASSPPGRMNEKLFF. The DNA for the CDR3 is TGTGCCAGCTCACCACCGGGGAGGATGAATGAAAAACTGTTTTTT. The chain uses TRBV18 and TRBJ1-4; D is unclear. CDR1 and CDR2 from the germline V gene are KGHSH and LQKENI. The CDR3 is 15 amino acids. Between the trimmed V and J ends, which lost 0 bases and 5 bases, there was a span of 10 bases.

This rearrangement joins TRBV5-6 to TRBJ2-7, with TRBD1 matching over 8 bases. With 0 bases clipped from V and 5 bases from J, the junction kept 7 bases outside the gene matches. The CDR3 spans 15 residues. Germline V gives CDR1 SGHDT, CDR2 YYEEEE. CDR3 sequence reads: CASSLETGAIDEQYF. The CDR3 DNA is TGTGCCAGCAGCTTGGAGACAGGGGCAATCGACGAGCAGTACTTC.